The 18 T cell receptor beta chains below come from one sample, sequenced in a study of identical twins. Via MiXCR, TCRdb re-called the 5' RACE reads, giving one row per CDR3 protein. Among around 1.7 million distinct CDR3 sequences listed, under 35% were seen once. Sequenced material: cord blood. The source is a newborn girl in good health.

This clonotype has more than one count but fewer than ten. This rearrangement joins TRBV4-1 to TRBJ2-7; D is ambiguous. V shed 1 base and J shed 4 bases, with 8 bases lying between them. Germline values: CDR1 MGHRA, CDR2 YSYEKL. CDR3 length: 13 residues. The chain's CDR3 is CASSQVPLYEQYF. In nucleotides, the CDR3 is TGCGCCAGCAGCCAAGTACCCCTATACGAGCAGTACTTC.

J is TRBJ2-1 and V is TRBV11-3; D perhaps matches TRBD1 (5 bases). The CDR3 contains 13 residues. Trimming stripped 3 bases from V and 10 bases from J, with 13 bases between. Germline loops: CDR1 SGHNT, CDR2 YENEEA. The CDR3 DNA sequence: TGTGCCAGCAGCTTCGGCCCCCAGGGAGAGCAGTTCTTC. Amino acid sequence: CASSFGPQGEQFF.

The V and J genes are TRBV28 and TRBJ2-7; 13 nucleotides align to TRBD2. Looked up from germline, CDR1 is MDHEN and CDR2 is SYDVKM. The CDR3 contains 14 residues. J was trimmed by 4 bases and V by 6 bases; bases with no gene match: 3. CDR3 sequence reads: CASRTLAGGYEQYF. The CDR3 DNA follows: TGTGCCAGCAGGACACTAGCGGGAGGGTACGAGCAGTACTTC.

This sequence joins TRBV28 and TRBJ2-7; D not resolved. Germline CDR1 reads MDHEN; CDR2 reads SYDVKM. The CDR3 loop spans 13 amino acids. V lost 7 bases and J lost 2, with 12 bases in between. CDR3 amino acids: CASITGSTYEQYF. CDR3 bases: TGTGCCAGCATAACTGGCAGTACCTACGAGCAGTACTTC.

This clonotype was observed many times. The chain joins TRBV10-3 to TRBJ2-1; D perhaps matches TRBD2 (5 bases). The CDR3 loop spans 14 amino acids. Deletions cut 6 bases from V and 7 bases from J, with 16 bases between. The germline CDR1 and CDR2 sequences are ENHRY and SYGVKD. CDR3 region: CAISPLSGRNEQFF. CDR3 sequence (DNA): TGTGCCATCAGCCCCCTATCGGGGAGAAATGAGCAGTTCTTC.

In its sample, this clonotype was seen a few times. This rearrangement joins TRBV20-1 to TRBJ2-7; TRBD1 matches at 12 bases. Germline-derived CDR1 and CDR2 are DFQATT and SNEGSKA (reference sequence). After removal of 0 bases from V and 5 bases from J, the junction contained 2 bases not matched to a gene. The CDR3 extends over 14 amino acids. The CDR3 loop reads CSARDGTGGHEQYF. The CDR3 DNA follows: TGCAGTGCTAGAGATGGGACAGGGGGCCACGAGCAGTACTTC.

This clonotype was observed a few times. The DNA for the CDR3 is TGTGCCAGCAACGGACAGTTAGCTAACTATGGCTACACCTTC. It translates to CASNGQLANYGYTF. The chain links TRBV2 to TRBJ1-2, with a tentative D call TRBD1 (6 bases). In germline, CDR1 is SNHLY, CDR2 FYNNEI. The CDR3 totals 14 residues. Trimming took 7 bases from V and 0 from J, leaving 12 bases between them.

J is TRBJ1-1 and V is TRBV29-1; D unclear. There are 12 residues in the CDR3. From germline, CDR1 is SQVTM and CDR2 ANQGSEA. Trimming took 4 bases from V and 3 from J, leaving 9 bases between them. The CDR3 DNA reads TGCAGCGTTGGGACCCGGCACACTGAAGCTTTCTTT. Amino acids: CSVGTRHTEAFF. The full variable domain, completed using reference TRBV29-1 and TRBJ1-1, is SAVISQKPSRDICQRGTSLTIQCQVDSQVTMMFWYRQQPGQSLTLIATANQGSEATYESGFVIDKFPISRPNLTFSTLTVSNMSPEDSSIYLCSVGTRHTEAFFGQGTRLTVV.

This clonotype has a count of ten or more. The V call is TRBV27, the J call TRBJ2-7, with D perhaps TRBD2 (6 bases). The germline V gene encodes CDR1 MNHEY and CDR2 SMNVEV (reference sequence). Deletions cut 4 bases from V and 2 bases from J, with 9 bases between. CDR3 length equals 13 residues. CDR3 in amino acids: CASSWGRTYEQYF. CDR3 in DNA: TGTGCCAGCAGTTGGGGGAGGACCTACGAGCAGTACTTC.

A word on this clonotype: This may stem from a read error, because a much larger clone lies one nucleotide away. This chain joins TRBV6-1 and TRBJ2-1, with D tentatively TRBD1 or TRBD2 (5 bases each). The J call is in doubt because the DNA end fits TRBJ2-7 better. This CDR3 contains 19 residues. Germline CDR1 MNHNS, CDR2 SASEGT. CDR3 bases: TGTGCCAGCAGTGAATTACCTTGGGATTGGGGGACCACCTACAATGAGCAGTACTTC. It codes for CASSELPWDWGTTYNEQYF.

This clonotype was observed a few times. The chain recombines TRBV5-1 with TRBJ1-1; 8 positions agree with TRBD1. This CDR3 comprises 16 residues. Trimming cost V 4 bases and J 2 bases; bases outside gene matches: 10. From germline, CDR1 is SGHRS and CDR2 YFSETQ. The CDR3 loop reads CASSPGTGRINTEAFF. DNA of the CDR3: TGCGCCAGCAGCCCGGGGACAGGTCGTATTAACACTGAAGCTTTCTTT.

This clonotype came up many times. This rearrangement joins TRBV29-1 to TRBJ2-3; D might be TRBD1 (5 bases). Germline V lookup: CDR1 SQVTM, CDR2 ANQGSEA. The CDR3 runs to 15 residues. V gave up 3 bases and J gave up 7 bases, with 20 bases separating them. CDR3 DNA: TGCAGCGTTGATGGTCTGGGGCCGCATGAATATACGCAGTATTTT. This encodes CSVDGLGPHEYTQYF.

This clonotype has at least ten counts. One junction end does not reproduce the germline sequence, and a read error may be involved. J is TRBJ2-5 and V is TRBV7-2; D not certain. This CDR3 comprises 12 residues. Germline loops: CDR1 SGHTA, CDR2 FQGNSA. CDR3 DNA sequence: TGTGCCAGCAGTTTAGCCGCAGAGACCCAGTACTTC. Its translation is CASSLAAETQYF.

V gene TRBV20-1 combines with J gene TRBJ2-2; D not resolved. This CDR3 is built from 15 residues. Germline values: CDR1 DFQATT, CDR2 SNEGSKA (reference sequence). V lost 5 bases and J lost 3, with 16 bases in between. Written as DNA, the CDR3 is TGCAGTGCTTCGAAAGAGAGGTTCGACACCGGGGAGCTGTTTTTT. It codes for CSASKERFDTGELFF.

This clonotype was counted a few times. The V gene is TRBV4-1, the J gene TRBJ1-5; a possible D gene is TRBD1 (5 bases). CDR1 and CDR2 from the germline V gene are MGHRA and YSYEKL. V was pared by 2 bases and J by 4 bases, with 9 bases between. The CDR3 runs 14 residues. The CDR3 reads CASSQIGGNQPQHF. The CDR3 nucleotides are TGCGCCAGCAGCCAAATTGGGGGAAATCAGCCCCAGCATTTT.

The chain is built from TRBV28 and TRBJ1-6; 7 bases are a match to TRBD1. Germline V gene lookup returns CDR1 MDHEN and CDR2 SYDVKM. V lost 6 bases to trimming and J lost 0 bases; unmatched junction nucleotides: 11. The CDR3 covers 18 residues. The CDR3 protein is CASSLGQAGSSYNSPLHF. The CDR3 DNA sequence: TGTGCCAGCAGCTTAGGACAGGCCGGGAGCTCCTATAATTCACCCCTCCACTTT.

This clonotype occurred once. This sequence may be a read error, since a much larger clone differs from it by one base. The genes are TRBV29-1 and TRBJ2-7; D is ambiguous. V lost 3 bases and J lost 7, with 13 bases in between. In germline, CDR1 is SQVTM, CDR2 ANQGSEA. The CDR3 is made up of 12 amino acids. The CDR3 nucleotides are TGCAGCGTTGATTTACGGAAGGGTGAGCAGTACTTC. This encodes CSVDLRKGEQYF.

The chain is built from TRBV10-3 and TRBJ1-2; 10 bases align to TRBD1. CDR3 length: 12 amino acids. Per the germline V gene, CDR1 is ENHRY and CDR2 is SYGVKD. V shed 10 bases, J shed 6 bases, and the junction held 5 bases outside the gene matches. For the CDR3, the DNA is TGTGCCACCCTCGGACAGGGGGATGGCTACACCTTC. Translated: CATLGQGDGYTF.